The T cell receptor beta chain under discussion was sequenced for a study of T cell changes during pregnancy in multiple sclerosis. The data were produced by immunoSEQ multiplex PCR, yet TCRdb's version contains in-frame clones alone and is incomplete. The sample lists 90,000 to 120,000 clones, around 92% occurring once. Looked up from germline, CDR1 is MRHNA and CDR2 is SNTAGT. The junction had 2 bases not matched to a gene; V was cut back by 5 bases and J by 4 bases. The CDR3 sequence is 14 residues long. The gene calls are TRBV6-4 and TRBJ2-1; 10 bases agree with TRBD2. This specimen was peripheral blood, taken in the third trimester of pregnancy. The clonotype was recovered from a female donor in good health, enrolled as a control in a pregnancy study. CDR3: CASSLSGGYNEQFF. The CDR3, as DNA: TGTGCCAGCAGTCTTAGCGGGGGGTACAATGAGCAGTTCTTC.